The next 21 T cell receptor beta chains were all read from a single sample in a study of spatial heterogeneity in lung cancer. The time point was: sample taken at primary tumor resection. Without sorting, whole RNA was sequenced from tumor, nontumor lung or frozen PBMC. From the 5' RACE reads, TCRdb called clonotypes with MiXCR, one entry per CDR3 protein. The repertoire has roughly 100,000 distinct CDR3 sequences, approximately 8.2% of them found once; the top ten carry 6.9%. Sample: PBMCs, taken at surgery. The source is a male donor with early-stage non-small cell lung cancer.

In its sample, this clonotype was seen many times. The rearrangement uses TRBV20-1 and TRBJ2-2, with 7 bases identical to TRBD2. The V and J ends lost 1 base and 9 bases, in that order; junction bases with no gene match: 2. Germline CDR1 and CDR2: DFQATT and SNEGSKA (reference sequence). CDR3 length: 12 amino acids. In DNA, the CDR3 is TGCAGTGCTAGAGGAGCGGGGAGGGAGCTGTTTTTT. It translates to CSARGAGRELFF.

In this sample, this clonotype turned up a few times. This chain connects TRBV3-1 to TRBJ2-7, with D maybe TRBD2 (5 bases). Between the trimmed V and J ends, which lost 4 bases and 4 bases, there was a span of 11 bases. The CDR3 consists of 13 residues. CDR1 is LGHDT, CDR2 YNNKEL, per germline (reference sequence). The CDR3 nucleotides read TGTGCCAGCAGCCCCCAGAGGGAGTACGAGCAGTACTTC. The encoded protein is CASSPQREYEQYF.

This clonotype was seen a handful of times. This chain joins TRBV18 and TRBJ2-7; D unclear. V shed 0 bases and J shed 5 bases, with 14 bases lying between them. The germline CDR1 and CDR2 sequences are KGHSH and LQKENI. The CDR3 covers 15 residues. The DNA of the CDR3 is TGTGCCAGCTCACCACCAACCGGGTCGGCTAACGAGCAGTACTTC. The encoded protein is CASSPPTGSANEQYF.

This clonotype has a count of ten or more. The gene calls are TRBV24-1 and TRBJ2-3; TRBD2 matches 9 bases. The CDR3 spans 15 residues. Germline CDR1 reads KGHDR; CDR2 reads SFDVKD. The V segment lost 6 bases and the J segment 3 bases; nucleotides outside the gene matches: 6. The CDR3 coding sequence is TGTGCCACCAGTTCGGCTAGCGGGAAGACAGATACGCAGTATTTT. Translated, it gives CATSSASGKTDTQYF.

Many counts were recorded for this clonotype. The chain is built from TRBV20-1 and TRBJ2-7, with 10 bases lining up with TRBD2. V shed 6 bases, J shed 7 bases, and the junction held 12 bases outside the gene matches. CDR3 length: 14 residues. Germline V gene sequence: CDR1 DFQATT, CDR2 SNEGSKA (reference sequence). The CDR3 here is CSAAGTSVANEQYF. In DNA, the CDR3 is TGCAGTGCAGCCGGGACTAGCGTCGCCAATGAGCAGTACTTC.

In its sample, this clonotype was seen a few times. The CDR3 loop is CSARAYRFYNSPLHF. As DNA, the CDR3 is TGCAGTGCTAGGGCCTACCGTTTCTATAATTCACCCCTCCACTTT. The chain combines TRBV20-1 with TRBJ1-6, with D unclear. This CDR3 has 15 amino acids. Looked up from germline, CDR1 is DFQATT and CDR2 is SNEGSKA (reference sequence). Trimming took off 3 bases at V and 3 bases at J, with 12 bases between the two ends.

This clonotype was observed a handful of times. This chain uses TRBV6-2 or TRBV6-3 with TRBJ2-1; D is uncertain. The CDR3 runs 11 residues. The V and J ends lost 7 bases and 8 bases respectively, with 9 bases between them. Germline assignment: CDR1 MNHEY and CDR2 SVGEGT. CDR3 sequence reads: CASTQGYEQFF. The CDR3 DNA follows: TGTGCCAGCACCCAAGGTTATGAGCAGTTCTTC.

This clonotype was found a few times. The rearrangement uses TRBV6-1 and TRBJ2-7; D might be TRBD1 (5 bases). V was cut by 6 bases and J by 2 bases, with 14 bases left in between. This CDR3 has 14 residues. Germline CDR1 is MNHNS and CDR2 is SASEGT. CDR3 in DNA: TGTGCCAGCAGGGTGCGACAGACCGCCTACGAGCAGTACTTC. Translating gives CASRVRQTAYEQYF.

This clonotype occurred many times. The CDR3 sequence is CASSGVGSYEQYF. CDR3 bases: TGTGCCAGCAGCGGCGTGGGCTCCTACGAGCAGTACTTC. The rearrangement joins TRBV9 to TRBJ2-7; unclear D gene. The CDR3 totals 13 residues. Trimming cost V 3 bases and J 0 bases, with 7 bases left between them. CDR1 is SGDLS, CDR2 YYNGEE, per germline.

V and J are TRBV29-1 and TRBJ2-1, with D possibly TRBD2 on 5 matching bases. V lost 7 bases, J lost 5 bases, and 9 bases lay in between. Germline CDR1 SQVTM, CDR2 ANQGSEA. This CDR3 region has 11 residues. In DNA form, the CDR3 reads TGCAGCGGGACTTCCCACAATGAGCAGTTCTTC. Its protein product is CSGTSHNEQFF.

This clonotype has ten or more counts. The chain combines TRBV9 with TRBJ2-1, with 8 bases fitting TRBD2. J was trimmed by 2 bases and V by 8 bases; bases with no gene match: 6. Germline CDR1 and CDR2: SGDLS and YYNGEE. The CDR3 has 14 residues. The CDR3 loop reads CASSGGDPYNEQFF. The DNA of the CDR3 is TGTGCCAGTTCCGGGGGGGATCCCTACAATGAGCAGTTCTTC.

The gene calls are TRBV7-2 and TRBJ1-1; no reliable D call. Trimming removed 2 bases from V and 1 base from J, with 8 bases in between. CDR3 length: 14 residues. The germline gives CDR1 SGHTA, CDR2 FQGNSA. CDR3 in amino acids: CASSLQTPNTEAFF. CDR3 bases: TGTGCCAGCAGCTTACAAACACCGAACACTGAAGCTTTCTTT.

The genes are TRBV28 and TRBJ2-1; a possible D gene is TRBD1 (6 bases). V was trimmed by 8 bases and J by 7 bases, leaving 12 bases between them. The CDR3 sequence is 12 residues long. CDR1 and CDR2 from the germline V gene are MDHEN and SYDVKM. CDR3 DNA: TGTGCCAGCCACACAGGGTCGAATGAGCAGTTCTTC. Translation: CASHTGSNEQFF.

The chain couples TRBV5-4 to TRBJ2-3, with 9 bases lining up with TRBD2. This CDR3 spans 15 amino acids. CDR1 SGHNT and CDR2 YYREEE come from the germline V gene (reference sequence). Trimming cost V 2 bases and J 3 bases; bases outside gene matches: 4. The CDR3 loop is CASSFGGRGTDTQYF. The CDR3 nucleotides read TGTGCCAGCAGCTTTGGCGGGAGGGGGACAGATACGCAGTATTTT.

The chain couples TRBV7-2 to TRBJ2-7; D might be TRBD1 (5 bases). CDR3 length: 13 amino acids. The V end lost 11 bases, the J end lost 6 bases, and 20 bases lay between the germline ends. Germline V CDR1 and CDR2: SGHTA, FQGNSA. CDR3 loop: CALGAVTWGEQYF. The DNA for the CDR3 is TGTGCCCTTGGGGCGGTGACTTGGGGCGAGCAGTACTTC.

This clonotype was detected many times. The chain joins TRBV18 to TRBJ2-1, with D unresolved. Germline CDR1 and CDR2: KGHSH and LQKENI. The CDR3 is 14 amino acids. Trimming removed 3 bases from V and 7 bases from J, with 13 bases in between. DNA for the CDR3: TGTGCCAGCTCACCGCGGACGCCTGGTAATGAGCAGTTCTTC. This codes for CASSPRTPGNEQFF. The complete variable domain, with remaining parts taken from reference TRBV18 and TRBJ2-1, reads NAGVMQNPRHLVRRRGQEARLRCSPMKGHSHVYWYRQLPEEGLKFMVYLQKENIIDESGMPKERFSAEFPKEGPSILRIQQVVRGDSAAYFCASSPRTPGNEQFFGPGTRLTVL.

This clonotype was observed a handful of times. The rearrangement uses TRBV7-2 and TRBJ1-5; perhaps TRBD1 as D (5 bases). The CDR3 runs 15 residues. V was clipped by 5 bases and J by 5 bases, with 16 bases between them. CDR1 is SGHTA, CDR2 FQGNSA, per germline. The CDR3 region has the DNA TGTGCCAGCAGCCGCACGACAGCGGGATATCAGCCCCAGCATTTT. Translated, it gives CASSRTTAGYQPQHF.

The chain has TRBV5-4 and TRBJ2-2, with D perhaps assigned TRBD1 or TRBD2 (5 bases each). The CDR3 has 16 residues. Between the trimmed V and J ends, which lost 0 bases and 3 bases, there was a span of 12 bases. Looked up from germline, CDR1 is SGHNT and CDR2 is YYREEE (reference sequence). CDR3: CASSLGQGEDTGELFF. CDR3 bases: TGTGCCAGCAGCTTGGGTCAGGGAGAAGACACCGGGGAGCTGTTTTTT.

This clonotype came up many times. The junction shows a germline mismatch at one end, possibly a read error. J is TRBJ2-2 and V is TRBV2; TRBD1 aligns across 11 bases. The CDR3 spans 15 residues. The germline V gene has CDR1 SNHLY and CDR2 FYNNEI. The CDR3 DNA reads as TGTGCCATCCGGACAGGGGGCTCGAAAACCGGGGAGCTGTTTTTT. Translating it yields CAIRTGGSKTGELFF.

The rearrangement links TRBV5-1 to TRBJ2-3; tentatively, D is TRBD2 (6 bases). V was shortened by 4 bases and J by 5 bases, with 17 bases between the two germline ends. This CDR3 contains 15 residues. The germline CDR1 and CDR2 sequences are SGHRS and YFSETQ. This CDR3 is CASSPPVRGGDTQYF. CDR3 nucleotides: TGCGCCAGCAGCCCCCCGGTAAGGGGAGGAGATACGCAGTATTTT.

This chain uses TRBV7-2 with TRBJ2-7; 8 positions agree with TRBD1. CDR3 size: 13 residues. Germline CDR1 SGHTA, CDR2 FQGNSA. Trimming at V came to 5 bases and at J to 2 bases, leaving 2 bases not matched to a gene. CDR3 sequence: CASSEDRAYEQYF. CDR3 DNA sequence: TGTGCCAGCAGCGAGGACAGGGCCTACGAGCAGTACTTC.